The clone carrying this T cell receptor (beta chain) was seen a single time. The target antigen is unknown. Using around 10 ml of fresh peripheral blood, PBMCs were prepared. The record originates from a study of T cells in Graves' hyperthyroidism and ophthalmopathy. Study in general: The authors collected peripheral blood at initial diagnosis, before any treatment. Study observations and caveats: Separating ophthalmopathy from stable hyperthyroidism was achieved by a 13 V-J model. Within blood appeared most thyroid clonotypes that had expanded above 0.001.

From RNA transcripts, TCR beta CDR3 regions were amplified. HTBI primers were the set used in a first-round RT-PCR of the TCR CDR3. TCRdb redid the calling of the multiplex PCR reads with MiXCR, one entry per CDR3 protein. The sample carries 660,000 or so distinct CDR3 sequences, around 21% recorded once. V was clipped by 4 bases and J by 8 bases, with 18 bases between them. The CDR3 is 15 amino acids. CDR1 is SGHRS and CDR2 is YFSETQ in the germline V gene. Sequencing was performed on blood. The chain combines TRBV5-1 with TRBJ1-4; a possible D gene is TRBD1 (6 bases). The receptor's source is a young man with Graves' ophthalmopathy. CDR3 in amino acids: CASSGQGQGPEKLFF. In nucleotides, the CDR3 is TGCGCCAGCAGCGGTCAGGGGCAAGGGCCGGAAAAACTGTTTTTT.